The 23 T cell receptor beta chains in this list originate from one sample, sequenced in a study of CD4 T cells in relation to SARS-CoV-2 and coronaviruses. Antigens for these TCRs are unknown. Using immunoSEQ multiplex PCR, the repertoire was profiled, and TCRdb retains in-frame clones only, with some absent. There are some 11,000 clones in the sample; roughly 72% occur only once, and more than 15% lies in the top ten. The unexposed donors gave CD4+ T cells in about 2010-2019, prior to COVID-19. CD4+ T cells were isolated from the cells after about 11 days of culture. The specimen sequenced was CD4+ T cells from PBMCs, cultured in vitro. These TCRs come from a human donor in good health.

CDR3 DNA: TGTGCCAGCAGCCTATTGACGGTACCGGATCTTCTGACCACGGGGGAGCTGTTTTTT. This gives the protein CASSLLTVPDLLTTGELFF. The V call is TRBV4-2, the J call TRBJ2-2; D gene ambiguous. Germline CDR1 is LGHNA and CDR2 is YNFKEQ. Trimming took off 4 bases at V and 8 bases at J, with 29 bases between the two ends. CDR3 length: 19 residues.

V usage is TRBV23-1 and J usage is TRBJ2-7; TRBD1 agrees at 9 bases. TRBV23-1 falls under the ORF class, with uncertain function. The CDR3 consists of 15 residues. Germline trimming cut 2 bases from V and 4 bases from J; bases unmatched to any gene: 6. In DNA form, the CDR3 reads TGCGCCAGCAGTCAACGGGGACAGGGTGGGTACGAGCAGTACTTC. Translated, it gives CASSQRGQGGYEQYF.

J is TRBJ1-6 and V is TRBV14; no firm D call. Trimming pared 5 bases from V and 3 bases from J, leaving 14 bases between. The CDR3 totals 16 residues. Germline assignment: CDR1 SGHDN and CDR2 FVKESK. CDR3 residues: CASSEAGSIYNSPLHF. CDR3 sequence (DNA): TGTGCCAGCAGCGAAGCGGGGTCCATCTATAATTCACCCCTCCACTTT.

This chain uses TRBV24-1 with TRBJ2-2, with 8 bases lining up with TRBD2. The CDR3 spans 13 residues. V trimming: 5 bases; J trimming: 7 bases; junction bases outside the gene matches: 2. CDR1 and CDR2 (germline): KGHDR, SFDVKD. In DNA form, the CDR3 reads TGTGCCACCAGTGGCGGGGGGCACGGGGAGCTGTTTTTT. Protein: CATSGGGHGELFF.

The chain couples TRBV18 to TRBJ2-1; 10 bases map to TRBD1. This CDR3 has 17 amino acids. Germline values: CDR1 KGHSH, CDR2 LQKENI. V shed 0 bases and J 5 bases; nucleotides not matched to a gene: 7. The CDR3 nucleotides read TGTGCCAGCTCACCACCGATGACAGGGGGCCGGAACAATGAGCAGTTCTTC. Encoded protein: CASSPPMTGGRNNEQFF.

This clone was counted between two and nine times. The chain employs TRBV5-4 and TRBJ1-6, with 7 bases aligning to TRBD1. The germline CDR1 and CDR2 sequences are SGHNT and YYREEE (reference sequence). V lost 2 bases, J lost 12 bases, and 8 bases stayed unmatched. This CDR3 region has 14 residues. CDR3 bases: TGTGCCAGCAGCTTAAGTCAGGGGGTAGGACCCCTCCACTTT. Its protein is CASSLSQGVGPLHF.

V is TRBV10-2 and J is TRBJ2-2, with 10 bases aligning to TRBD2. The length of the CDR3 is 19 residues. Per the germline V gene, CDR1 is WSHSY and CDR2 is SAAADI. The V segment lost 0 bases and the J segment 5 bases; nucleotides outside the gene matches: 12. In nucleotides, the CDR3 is TGCGCCAGCAGTGAGTCTTTCCCGGGACTAGCGACGGGTACCGGGGAGCTGTTTTTT. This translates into CASSESFPGLATGTGELFF.

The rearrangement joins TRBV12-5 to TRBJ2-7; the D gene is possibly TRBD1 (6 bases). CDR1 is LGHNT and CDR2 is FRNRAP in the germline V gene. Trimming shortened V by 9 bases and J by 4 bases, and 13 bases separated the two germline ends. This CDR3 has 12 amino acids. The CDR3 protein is CASKGDKYEQYF. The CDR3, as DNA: TGTGCTAGCAAGGGGGATAAATACGAGCAGTACTTC.

This CDR3 is CASSLVTGHGSGNTIYF. The CDR3 DNA sequence: TGTGCCAGCAGCTTAGTGACAGGGCACGGCTCTGGAAACACCATATATTTT. V gene TRBV7-8 combines with J gene TRBJ1-3, with 7 nucleotides matching TRBD1. CDR3 length: 17 residues. The trim removed 1 base at V and 0 bases at J, leaving 6 bases unmatched. Looked up from germline, CDR1 is SGHVS and CDR2 is FQNEAQ.

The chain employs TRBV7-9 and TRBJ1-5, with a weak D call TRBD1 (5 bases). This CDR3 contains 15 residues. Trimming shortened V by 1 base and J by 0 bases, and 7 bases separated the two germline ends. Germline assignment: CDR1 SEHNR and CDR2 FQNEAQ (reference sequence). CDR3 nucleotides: TGTGCCAGCAGCTTAGGTGACAGTAGCAATCAGCCCCAGCATTTT. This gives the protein CASSLGDSSNQPQHF. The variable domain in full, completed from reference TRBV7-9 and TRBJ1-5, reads DTGVSQNPRHKITKRGQNVTFRCDPISEHNRLYWYRQTLGQGPEFLTYFQNEAQLEKSRLLSDRFSAERPKGSFSTLEIQRTEQGDSAMYLCASSLGDSSNQPQHFGDGTRLSIL.

CDR3 in DNA: TGTGCCAGCAGCCCCCCTTATGAGAACACTGAAGCTTTCTTT. Protein sequence: CASSPPYENTEAFF. The chain couples TRBV7-9 to TRBJ1-1; D is ambiguous. V lost 5 bases and J lost 1, with 11 bases in between. The CDR3 contains 14 residues. Germline lookup yields CDR1 SEHNR and CDR2 FQNEAQ (reference sequence).

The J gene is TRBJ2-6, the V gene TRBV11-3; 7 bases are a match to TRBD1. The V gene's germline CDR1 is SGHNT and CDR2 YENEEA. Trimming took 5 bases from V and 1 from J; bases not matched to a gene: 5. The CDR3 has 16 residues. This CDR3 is CASSPGTVSGANVLTF. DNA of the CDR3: TGTGCCAGCAGCCCCGGGACAGTTTCTGGGGCCAACGTCCTGACTTTC. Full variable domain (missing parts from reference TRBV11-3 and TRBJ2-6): EAGVVQSPRYKIIEKKQPVAFWCNPISGHNTLYWYLQNLGQGPELLIRYENEEAVDDSQLPKDRFSAERLKGVDSTLKIQPAELGDSAVYLCASSPGTVSGANVLTFGAGSRLTVL.

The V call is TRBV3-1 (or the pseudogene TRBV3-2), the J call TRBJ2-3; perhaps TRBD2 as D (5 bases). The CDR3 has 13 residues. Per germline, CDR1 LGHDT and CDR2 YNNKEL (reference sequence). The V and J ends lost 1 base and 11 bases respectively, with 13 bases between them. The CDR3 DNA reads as TGTGCCAGCAGCCAAGTTTACGGGGTCGGGCAGTATTTT. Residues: CASSQVYGVGQYF.

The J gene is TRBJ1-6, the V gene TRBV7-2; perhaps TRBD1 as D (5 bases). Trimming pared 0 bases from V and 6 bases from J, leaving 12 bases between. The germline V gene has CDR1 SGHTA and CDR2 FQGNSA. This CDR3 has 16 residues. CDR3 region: CASSLAGGRGNSPLHF. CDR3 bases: TGTGCCAGCAGCTTAGCGGGGGGGAGGGGTAATTCACCCCTCCACTTT.

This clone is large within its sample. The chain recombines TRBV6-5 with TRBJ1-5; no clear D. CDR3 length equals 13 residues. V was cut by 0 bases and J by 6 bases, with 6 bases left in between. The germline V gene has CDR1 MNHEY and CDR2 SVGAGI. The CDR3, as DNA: TGTGCCAGCAGTTACTCCGTCGGTCAGCCCCAGCATTTT. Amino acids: CASSYSVGQPQHF.

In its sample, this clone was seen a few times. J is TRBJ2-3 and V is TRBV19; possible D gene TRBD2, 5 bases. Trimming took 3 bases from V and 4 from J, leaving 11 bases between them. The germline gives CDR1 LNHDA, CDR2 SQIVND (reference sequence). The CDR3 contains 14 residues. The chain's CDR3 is CASSIWTAADTQYF. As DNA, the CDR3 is TGTGCCAGTAGTATTTGGACTGCGGCAGATACGCAGTATTTT. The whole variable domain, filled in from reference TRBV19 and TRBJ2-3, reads DGGITQSPKYLFRKEGQNVTLSCEQNLNHDAMYWYRQDPGQGLRLIYYSQIVNDFQKGDIAEGYSVSREKKESFPLTVTSAQKNPTAFYLCASSIWTAADTQYFGPGTRLTVL.

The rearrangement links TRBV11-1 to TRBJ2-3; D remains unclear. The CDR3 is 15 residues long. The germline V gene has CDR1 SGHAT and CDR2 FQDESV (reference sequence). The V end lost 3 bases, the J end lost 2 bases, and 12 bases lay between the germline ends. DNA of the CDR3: TGTGCCAGCAGCTTGGCCCCTAACCCCACAGATACGCAGTATTTT. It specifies CASSLAPNPTDTQYF.

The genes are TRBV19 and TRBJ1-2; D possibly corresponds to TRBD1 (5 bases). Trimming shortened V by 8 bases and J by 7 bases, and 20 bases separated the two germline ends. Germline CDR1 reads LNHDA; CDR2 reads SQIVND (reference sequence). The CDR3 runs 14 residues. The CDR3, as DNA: TGTGCCAGTGGGCGGGGACCCCCTCTTTCTGGCTACACCTTC. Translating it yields CASGRGPPLSGYTF.

DNA of the CDR3: TGTGCCAGCAGATCGACAGGGGAGGAGACCCAGTACTTC. Encoded protein: CASRSTGEETQYF. The chain combines TRBV28 with TRBJ2-5; 8 bases match TRBD1. The CDR3 totals 13 residues. CDR1 MDHEN and CDR2 SYDVKM come from the germline V gene. V lost 6 bases, J lost 5 bases, and 5 bases stayed unmatched.

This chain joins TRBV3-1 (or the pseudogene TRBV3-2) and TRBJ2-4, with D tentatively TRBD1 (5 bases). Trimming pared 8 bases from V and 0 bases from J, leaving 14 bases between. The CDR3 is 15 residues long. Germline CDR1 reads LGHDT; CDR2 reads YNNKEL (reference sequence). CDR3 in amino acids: CASAQDTLAKNIQYF. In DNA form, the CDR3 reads TGTGCCAGCGCCCAGGACACCTTAGCCAAAAACATTCAGTACTTC.

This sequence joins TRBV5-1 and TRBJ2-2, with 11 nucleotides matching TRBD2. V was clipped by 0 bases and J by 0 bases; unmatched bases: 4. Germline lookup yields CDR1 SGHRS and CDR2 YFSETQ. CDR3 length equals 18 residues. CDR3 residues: CASSLDLAGGANTGELFF. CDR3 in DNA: TGCGCCAGCAGCTTGGATCTAGCGGGGGGCGCGAACACCGGGGAGCTGTTTTTT.

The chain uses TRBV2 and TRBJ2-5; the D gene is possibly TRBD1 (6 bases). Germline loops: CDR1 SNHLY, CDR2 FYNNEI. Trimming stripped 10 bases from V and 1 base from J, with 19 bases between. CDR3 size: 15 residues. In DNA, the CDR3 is TGTGCCACCACAAGGGATGGGGGCCGCCAAGAGACCCAGTACTTC. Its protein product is CATTRDGGRQETQYF.

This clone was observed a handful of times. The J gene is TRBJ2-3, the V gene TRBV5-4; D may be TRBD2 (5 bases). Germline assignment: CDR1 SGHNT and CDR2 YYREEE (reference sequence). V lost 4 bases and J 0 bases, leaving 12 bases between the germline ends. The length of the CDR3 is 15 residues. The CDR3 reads CASSLDRGSTDTQYF. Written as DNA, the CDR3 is TGTGCCAGCAGCCTGGATCGGGGAAGCACAGATACGCAGTATTTT.